Listed below are T cell receptor beta chains from one sample, sequenced in a study of blood T cell repertoires in COVID-19. The protocol was immunoSEQ multiplex PCR, while the TCRdb copy is restricted to in-frame clones and leaves out a portion. The repertoire consists of approximately 98,000 clones, with about two thirds occurring once and the leading ten covering about 1.8%. The sequencing input was peripheral blood. The receptor set was obtained from a woman aged 40 to 50 with acute or convalescent COVID-19. Each CDR3 is given with its conserved first and last residue. The order of the fields is V gene, J gene, clone size, D gene, CDR3 protein, CDR3 DNA. A D gene is named only where the DNA matches it firmly. Not all rows give a size; the values are once, few, many and, for expanded clones, a class.

V gene: TRBV25-1
J gene: TRBJ1-3
clone size: .
D gene: TRBD1
CDR3 protein: CASRDSLSSGNTIYF
CDR3 DNA: TGTGCCAGTAGGGACAGCCTGAGCTCTGGAAACACCATATATTTT

V gene: TRBV5-1
J gene: TRBJ1-2
clone size: few
D gene: .
CDR3 protein: CASSLAGGRAGGYTF
CDR3 DNA: TGCGCCAGCAGCTTGGCGGGCGGCAGGGCAGGTGGCTACACCTTC

V gene: TRBV7-6
J gene: TRBJ2-7
clone size: .
D gene: TRBD1
CDR3 protein: CASSLTGSPEQYF
CDR3 DNA: TGTGCCAGCAGCTTGACAGGGTCCCCCGAGCAGTACTTC

V gene: TRBV2
J gene: TRBJ1-1
clone size: few
D gene: .
CDR3 protein: CASARSQLNTEAFF
CDR3 DNA: TGTGCCAGCGCCCGGAGTCAGCTGAACACTGAAGCTTTCTTT

V gene: TRBV20-1
J gene: TRBJ2-1
clone size: .
D gene: TRBD2
CDR3 protein: CSASLVAGKNEQFF
CDR3 DNA: TGCAGTGCTAGTCTAGTAGCGGGGAAAAATGAGCAGTTCTTC

V gene: TRBV9
J gene: TRBJ1-2
clone size: .
D gene: .
CDR3 protein: CASSFRSQASPLYGYTF
CDR3 DNA: TGTGCCAGCAGCTTTAGATCGCAGGCATCTCCTTTGTATGGCTACACCTTC

V gene: TRBV19
J gene: TRBJ1-3
clone size: few
D gene: .
CDR3 protein: CASSTSGNTIYF
CDR3 DNA: TGTGCCAGTAGTACTTCTGGAAACACCATATATTTT

V gene: TRBV7-6
J gene: TRBJ2-3
clone size: .
D gene: TRBD1
CDR3 protein: CASSQGEGAGQYF
CDR3 DNA: TGTGCCAGCAGCCAAGGCGAGGGGGCGGGGCAGTATTTT

V gene: TRBV5-1
J gene: TRBJ1-4
clone size: once
D gene: TRBD1
CDR3 protein: CASSLAPPGQGNEKLFF
CDR3 DNA: TGCGCCAGCAGCTTGGCCCCTCCGGGACAGGGTAATGAAAAACTGTTTTTT

V gene: TRBV11-2
J gene: TRBJ1-2
clone size: .
D gene: .
CDR3 protein: CASSLEGTGYYQRTVYGYTF
CDR3 DNA: TGTGCCAGCAGCTTAGAAGGAACAGGGTACTACCAACGAACCGTCTATGGCTACACCTTC

V gene: TRBV12-5
J gene: TRBJ1-2
clone size: few
D gene: .
CDR3 protein: CASGLQPSESYTF
CDR3 DNA: TGTGCTAGTGGTTTACAGCCATCCGAAAGCTACACCTTC

V gene: TRBV5-4
J gene: TRBJ1-6
clone size: .
D gene: TRBD1
CDR3 protein: CASSRQGATNNSPLHF
CDR3 DNA: TGTGCCAGCAGCCGACAGGGGGCCACCAATAATTCACCCCTCCACTTT

V gene: TRBV3-1/TRBV3-2
J gene: TRBJ1-6
clone size: few
D gene: .
CDR3 protein: CASSQGAVENSPLHF
CDR3 DNA: TGTGCCAGCAGCCAGGGGGCAGTCGAAAATTCACCCCTCCACTTT

V gene: TRBV6-2/TRBV6-3
J gene: TRBJ2-7
clone size: .
D gene: .
CDR3 protein: CASSYVATYEQYF
CDR3 DNA: TGTGCCAGCAGTTACGTGGCAACCTACGAGCAGTACTTC

V gene: TRBV3-1/TRBV3-2
J gene: TRBJ1-3
clone size: .
D gene: TRBD1
CDR3 protein: CATQTGDGNTIYF
CDR3 DNA: TGTGCCACCCAGACAGGGGACGGAAACACCATATATTTT